This TCR beta chain originates from a study of naive and memory T cell subsets. The library had UMIs added by 3' ligation of an oligonucleotide to TCR cDNA. Whole-blood samples were 2 to 2.5 ml of peripheral blood from healthy adult volunteers. Cells were not sorted; total RNA input targeted roughly 1 to 1000 ng. Amplification of ligated cDNA took four PCR rounds with SP2 and nested alpha and beta constant primers. Blood and skin TCR RNA was reverse transcribed with alpha and beta constant primers. TCRdb itself ran the 5' RACE reads through MiXCR, one entry per CDR3 protein. The sample has 55,000 to 70,000 distinct CDR3 sequences; under 10% are singletons. This CDR3 is 15 amino acids long. The germline V and J ends were trimmed by 4 bases and 5 bases, with 17 bases remaining between them. Germline CDR1 is SGHAT and CDR2 is FQNNGV. This clonotype was recorded at least ten times.

The clonotype was recovered from a female donor in good health. The chain couples TRBV11-2 to TRBJ1-1; perhaps TRBD1 as D (5 bases). The CDR3 sequence is CASSSLIRGGTEAFF. CDR3 in DNA: TGTGCCAGCAGCTCCCTTATAAGGGGAGGGACTGAAGCTTTCTTT.